This entry describes one T cell receptor (beta chain). Its antigen is as yet unknown. In building TCR beta libraries, iRepertoire HTBI primers were used together with Arm-PCR of CDR3 regions. Source study methods: Samples revealed 50 to 70 TRBV and 14 TRBJ segments. TCRdb reprocessed the multiplex PCR reads via MiXCR and lists one record per CDR3 protein. TCRdb's processing, not the study's, gives the V and J calls here. Of roughly 400,000 distinct CDR3 sequences in the sample, 20% to 25% are singletons; the top ten hold under 25%. The sample belongs to a study of regulatory T cells in long-lasting Graves disease. Study information: With positive TSH receptor antibodies and over 5 years of antithyroid drugs, Graves' disease was considered persistent.

Described time point: persistent/refractory GD, antithyroid drugs over 5 years with positive TRAb. With RNA extracted from PBMCs as input, the TCR library was made. Trimming at V came to 8 bases and at J to 6 bases, leaving 8 bases not matched to a gene. The germline V gene encodes CDR1 MNHEY and CDR2 SVGEGT. The CDR3 has 15 residues. Study-level findings and limits: It was in persistent disease that TRBV28, TRBJ1-2 and TRBJ2-5 were favored.

This specimen was peripheral blood mononuclear cells (PBMCs), taken when the disease was refractory, from a patient treated with antithyroid drugs. This receptor was obtained from a female donor with Graves disease. The chain has TRBV6-2 or TRBV6-3 and TRBJ2-2, with TRBD2 matching over 11 bases. The CDR3 nucleotides are TGTGCCAGCCGACTACTAGCGGGAGTTCCCGGGGAGCTGTTTTTT. Translating gives CASRLLAGVPGELFF.